What follows describes a single TCR beta chain. Its antigen is not known. The sample is drawn from a study of blood T cells in healthy people across ages. V lost 0 bases, J lost 0 bases, and 11 bases lay in between. The CDR3 covers 16 residues. The germline CDR1 and CDR2 sequences are MGHRA and YSYEKL. A J-beta primer mix and a sample-barcoded 5' primer were used in a second PCR of roughly 6 to 12 cycles. All samples yielded 2.5 million or more CDR3-containing paired-end reads. MiXCR was run by TCRdb on the 5' RACE reads, yielding one entry per CDR3 protein. This table has 650,000 to 800,000 distinct CDR3 sequences, 40% to 65% appearing once. Notes on the study in general: Diversity figures based on one million T cells were deemed too low.

Researchers collected about 9.7 milliliters of peripheral blood from every single donor. A minimum of 5.5 micrograms of total RNA was extracted per sample. Sequencing was carried out using blood. This chain links TRBV4-1 with TRBJ1-2; D is ambiguous. The clonotype originates from a woman aged 80 or over in good health. The CDR3 DNA reads TGCGCCAGCAGCCAAGATCTAACGGGCCCTAACTATGGCTACACCTTC. Amino acids: CASSQDLTGPNYGYTF.